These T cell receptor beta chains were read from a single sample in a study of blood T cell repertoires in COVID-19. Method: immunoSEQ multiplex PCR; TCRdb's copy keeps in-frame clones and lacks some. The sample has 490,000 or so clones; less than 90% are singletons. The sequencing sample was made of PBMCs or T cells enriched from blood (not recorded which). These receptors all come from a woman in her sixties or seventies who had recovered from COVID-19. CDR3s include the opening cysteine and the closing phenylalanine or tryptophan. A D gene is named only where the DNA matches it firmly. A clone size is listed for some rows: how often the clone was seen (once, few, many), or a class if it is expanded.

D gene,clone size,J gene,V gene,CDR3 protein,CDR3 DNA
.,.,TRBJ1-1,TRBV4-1,CASSLGVSNTEAFF,TGCGCCAGCAGCCTAGGGGTATCGAACACTGAAGCTTTCTTT
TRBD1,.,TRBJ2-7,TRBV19,CASRKEQGGREQYF,TGTGCCAGTAGAAAGGAACAGGGGGGCCGCGAGCAGTACTTC
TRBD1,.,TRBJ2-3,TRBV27,CATRDRSTDTQYF,TGTGCCACCCGGGACAGGAGCACAGATACGCAGTATTTT
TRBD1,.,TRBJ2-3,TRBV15,CATSMTGWSTDTQYF,TGTGCCACCAGCATGACAGGGTGGAGCACAGATACGCAGTATTTT
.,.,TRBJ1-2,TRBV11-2,CASSLTGIGGYTF,TGTGCCAGCAGCTTAACAGGGATCGGAGGCTACACCTTC
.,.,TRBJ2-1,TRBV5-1,CASSLESSGNEQFF,TGCGCCAGCAGCTTGGAAAGCTCGGGCAATGAGCAGTTCTTC
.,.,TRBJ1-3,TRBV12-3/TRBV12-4,CASSAGENTIYF,TGTGCCAGCAGTGCCGGTGAAAACACCATATATTTT
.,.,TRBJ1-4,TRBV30,CAWSYREMNEKLFF,TGTGCCTGGAGTTACAGGGAGATGAATGAAAAACTGTTTTTT
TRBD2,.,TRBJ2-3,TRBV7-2,CASSSGLAGPSTDTQYF,TGTGCCAGCAGCTCCGGACTAGCGGGACCTAGCACAGATACGCAGTATTTT
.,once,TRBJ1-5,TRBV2,CASSQAAGNQPQHF,TGTGCCAGCAGCCAAGCGGCGGGCAATCAGCCCCAGCATTTT
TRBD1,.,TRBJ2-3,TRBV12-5,CASGLGRGFTDTQYF,TGTGCTAGTGGTTTGGGCAGGGGGTTCACAGATACGCAGTATTTT
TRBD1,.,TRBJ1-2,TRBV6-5,CASTTDRSGYTF,TGTGCCAGCACCACGGACAGGTCTGGCTACACCTTC
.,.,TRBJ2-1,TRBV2,CASEPTAYNEQFF,TGTGCCAGCGAACCGACAGCCTACAATGAGCAGTTCTTC
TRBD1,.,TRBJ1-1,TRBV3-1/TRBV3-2,CASSQGRTGASQAFF,TGTGCCAGCAGCCAAGGGAGGACAGGGGCTTCTCAAGCTTTCTTT
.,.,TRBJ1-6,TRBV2,CASSDPRESGYNSPLHF,TGTGCCAGCAGTGACCCCAGGGAAAGTGGCTATAATTCACCCCTCCACTTT
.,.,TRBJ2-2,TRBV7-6,CAISQENTGELFF,TGTGCCATCTCACAGGAGAACACCGGGGAGCTGTTTTTT